This T cell receptor (beta chain) is drawn from a study of blood T cell repertoires in COVID-19 (dated by TCRdb to about 2020). About the full investigation: Samples from collaborators originated in the United States, Italy and Spain and spanned both the acute and convalescent phases of COVID-19. The material from the prospective study consisted of cDNA or gDNA derived from T cells, B-cell-depleted T cells, or PBMCs. The dataset comprised deeply sampled blood TCRbeta repertoires from subjects exposed to, actively infected with, or recovered from COVID-19. The repertoires were made available in a free public database intended to serve as a resource for research on the immune response to SARS-CoV-2. The samples were drawn from two sources: the first 160 participants of the ongoing ImmuneRACE study, and 950 to 1,500 subjects contributed by 6 global collaborators. Nearly every sample came with metadata listing a de-identified subject ID, COVID-19 status, age in years and sex. Where available, HLA class I and class II types were obtained from metadata supplied by the sample provider rather than from assay-based typing. Findings and caveats that apply to the study as a whole: The amount of clinical and demographic metadata varied by source and participant and was provided uncurated.

The immunoSEQ Assay, a bias-controlled multiplex PCR, was used to amplify TCRbeta CDR3 regions from genomic DNA. The authors processed their data as follows. Within the assay, amplification of reference gene primers was used to estimate how many nucleated cells each sample contained. To quantify the absolute abundance of each unique TCRbeta CDR3 rearrangement, sequence reads were collapsed and filtered. For each sample, productive Simpson clonality was calculated as the square root of Simpson's diversity index over productive rearrangements. TCRdb limited this immuneACCESS table to in-frame rearrangements with V and J called. A share of clones is missing; checked studies link under half to unresolved V genes, and the rest is unexplained. V and J calls plus clone size are reproduced from that table; the DNA served to infer D and trimming. The sample table contains approximately 150,000 clones; only one count was recorded for 83% of them. About 1.9% of the sample lies in the top ten.

Each collaborating institution followed its own protocols to collect whole blood in K2EDTA tubes. For TCRbeta analysis, collaborator samples were shipped as frozen whole blood, as isolated PBMCs, or as DNA extracted from either sample type. Taken from the germline V gene (reference sequence), the CDR1 and CDR2 loops are SGHNT and YYREEE. From cysteine to phenylalanine, the CDR3 is 16 amino acids long. Just CDR3 DNA is preserved here, 48 bases in frame from base 1. Germline trimming: 3 bases from V, 3 bases from J; junction bases outside gene matches: 9. Of note for this clone: The antigen it binds to is not known. Per-base qualities were not stored, and no clone one base away is much larger.

The rearranged chain carries TRBV5-4 and TRBJ1-2; 9 of the junction bases match TRBD1. The sequencing sample was made of peripheral blood. This receptor was identified in a woman at least 80 years old with acute or convalescent COVID-19. CDR3 loop: CASSSRLDRGDYGYTF. The nucleotides are TGTGCCAGCAGCTCCCGCCTCGACAGGGGGGACTATGGCTACACCTTC. Here the CDR3 is joined to the reference TRBV5-4 and TRBJ1-2 genes, and the full variable domain is: ETGVTQSPTHLIKTRGQQVTLRCSSQSGHNTVSWYQQALGQGPQFIFQYYREEENGRGNFPPRFSGLQFPNYSSELNVNALELDDSALYLCASSSRLDRGDYGYTFGSGTRLTVV.